These T cell receptor beta chains were read from a single sample in a study of blood T cell repertoires in COVID-19. TCRdb's table, derived via immunoSEQ multiplex PCR, lists solely in-frame clones and lacks some. The sample lists fewer than 250,000 clones, under 90% occurring once. The sequenced sample was peripheral blood. Source of these receptors: a man aged 45-65 years with COVID-19, enrolled during active disease. Both conserved end residues are part of each CDR3. D genes are given only for firm matches. Clone size is given for some rows only: seen once, a few or many times, or a class if the clone is expanded.

d_gene | abundance | j_gene | v_gene | CDR3nt | CDR3aa
NA | once | TRBJ2-2 | TRBV11-1 | TGTGCCAGCAGAAGGAGCGGGAACACCGGGGAGCTGTTTTTT | CASRRSGNTGELFF
TRBD1 | NA | TRBJ2-7 | TRBV12-3/TRBV12-4 | TGTGCCAGCCGGCTGACAGGGAATTACGAGCAGTACTTC | CASRLTGNYEQYF
TRBD1 | NA | TRBJ2-2 | TRBV15 | TGTGCCACCAGCAAGGACAGGGGGTCGACCGGGGAGCTGTTTTTT | CATSKDRGSTGELFF
NA | NA | TRBJ2-7 | TRBV3-1/TRBV3-2 | TGTGCCAGCAGCCCAGGGATCCCCTACGAGCAGTACTTC | CASSPGIPYEQYF
NA | NA | TRBJ2-7 | TRBV4-2 | TGTGCCAGCAGCCAAGAGGGGAACGGGGTGAGGGACGAGCAGTACTTC | CASSQEGNGVRDEQYF
TRBD1 | NA | TRBJ2-2 | TRBV7-9 | TGTGCCAGCAGACGACAGGGGGCCGAAACCGGGGAGCTGTTTTTT | CASRRQGAETGELFF
NA | NA | TRBJ2-1 | TRBV2 | TGTGCCAGCAGTGATATCAGGAACTACAATGAGCAGTTCTTC | CASSDIRNYNEQFF
NA | NA | TRBJ2-2 | TRBV19 | TGTGCCAGTAGTATTTACGCGGGACCGAACACCGGGGAGCTGTTTTTT | CASSIYAGPNTGELFF
NA | NA | TRBJ2-1 | TRBV7-8 | TGTGCCAGCAGCCTCCCCTGGCGGGGGCCTATAGATGAGCAGTTCTTC | CASSLPWRGPIDEQFF
TRBD1 | NA | TRBJ1-2 | TRBV7-9 | TGTGCCAGCAGCTCAGGGACAGGGGGTGGTGGCTACACCTTC | CASSSGTGGGGYTF
NA | once | TRBJ2-7 | TRBV6-6 | TGTGCCAGCAGCGACGTGGGGGCCCAGGACGAGCAGTACTTC | CASSDVGAQDEQYF
NA | NA | TRBJ2-7 | TRBV2 | TGTGCCAGCACCCGGACAGCGAGCTCCTACGAGCAGTACTTC | CASTRTASSYEQYF
NA | once | TRBJ2-3 | TRBV11-2 | TGTGCCAGCAGCCCCCGAGGAATTTTCACATTGGATACGCAGTATTTT | CASSPRGIFTLDTQYF
TRBD2 | NA | TRBJ2-2 | TRBV19 | TGTGCCACGGGGAGGGACGCGAACACCGGGGAGCTGTTTTTT | CATGRDANTGELFF
NA | NA | TRBJ1-3 | TRBV2 | TGTGCCAGCAGATATAGCGGAGGGGGAAACACCATATATTTT | CASRYSGGGNTIYF
TRBD1 | NA | TRBJ1-2 | TRBV6-1 | TGTGCCAGCAGTGCGATTAGGGGGACAGGGGGCTATGGCTACACCTTC | CASSAIRGTGGYGYTF
TRBD2 | NA | TRBJ2-7 | TRBV19 | TGTGCCAGTAACAGCGGGAGGGCCGGGTACGAGCAGTACTTC | CASNSGRAGYEQYF
TRBD1 | NA | TRBJ1-4 | TRBV3-1/TRBV3-2 | TGTGCCAGCAGCCAAACAGGGGGCTCTAATGAAAAACTGTTTTTT | CASSQTGGSNEKLFF